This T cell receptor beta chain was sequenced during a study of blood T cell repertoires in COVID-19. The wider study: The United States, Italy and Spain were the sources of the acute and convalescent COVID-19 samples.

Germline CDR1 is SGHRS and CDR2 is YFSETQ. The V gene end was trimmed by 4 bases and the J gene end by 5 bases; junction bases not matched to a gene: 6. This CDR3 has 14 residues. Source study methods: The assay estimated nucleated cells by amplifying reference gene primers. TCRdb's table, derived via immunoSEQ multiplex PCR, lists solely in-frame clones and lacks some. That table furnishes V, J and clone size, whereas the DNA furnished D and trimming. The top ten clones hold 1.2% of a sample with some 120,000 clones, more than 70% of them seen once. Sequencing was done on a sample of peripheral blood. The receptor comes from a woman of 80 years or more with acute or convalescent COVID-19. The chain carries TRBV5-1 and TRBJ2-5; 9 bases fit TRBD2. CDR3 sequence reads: CASSPGTSPETQYF. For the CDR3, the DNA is TGCGCCAGCAGCCCTGGGACTAGCCCCGAGACCCAGTACTTC.